This T cell receptor (beta chain) is from a study of CD8+CD57+ T cells in acquired aplastic anemia. Genomic DNA served as template for TCR beta VDJ and CDR3 profiling. TCRdb reprocessed the reads via MiXCR and lists one record per CDR3 protein. The profile shows hundreds of thousands of distinct CDR3 sequences, under 40% of them singletons. The sequenced patients had an expansion of CD8+CD57+ cells seen by flow cytometry. The diagnosis in all patients was severe acquired aplastic anemia. The source is a human donor with aplastic anemia. The specimen was sorted CD4+, CD8+, or CD8+CD57+ T cells (not recorded which) from PBMCs.

The CDR3 DNA sequence: TGCAGCGTTGACCAGGGGGACGAGCAGTACTTC. Translated: CSVDQGDEQYF. The chain recombines TRBV29-1 with TRBJ2-7; 7 bases agree with TRBD1. Germline V gene lookup returns CDR1 SQVTM and CDR2 ANQGSEA. V gave up 3 bases and J gave up 5 bases; unmatched junction bases: 1. The CDR3 contains 11 residues.